Listed here are 27 T cell receptor beta chains from one sample, sequenced in a study of shared clonotypes between healthy human individuals. This table comes from immunoSEQ multiplex PCR, and its TCRdb copy is limited to in-frame clones, with some not included. Among 850,000 to 1,200,000 clones listed, about 77% were seen once. The sequenced sample consisted of memory CD4+ T cells sorted from blood. The subset here: CD45RA-negative fraction. Every receptor here comes from a man aged 18 to 30 in good health.

The gene calls are TRBV25-1 and TRBJ2-7; a weak D match, TRBD2 (6 bases). Germline V gene data show CDR1 as MGHDK and CDR2 as SYGVNS. The V end was cut by 7 bases, the J end by 4 bases, with 11 bases between. The CDR3 is 12 residues long. The CDR3 is CASNPGGYEQYF. The DNA for the CDR3 is TGTGCCAGCAACCCTGGGGGGTACGAGCAGTACTTC.

V and J are TRBV7-6 and TRBJ2-5; 8 bases line up with TRBD2. Per the germline V gene, CDR1 is SGHVS and CDR2 is FNYEAQ. This CDR3 region has 15 residues. The trim removed 5 bases at V and 5 bases at J, leaving 10 bases unmatched. The CDR3 loop reads CASSPSSGSWETQYF. As DNA, the CDR3 is TGTGCCAGCAGCCCGTCGAGCGGGAGCTGGGAGACCCAGTACTTC.

V is TRBV11-2 and J is TRBJ1-6, with D unresolved. Trimming took 5 bases from V and 8 from J, leaving 13 bases between them. CDR1 SGHAT and CDR2 FQNNGV come from the germline V gene. The CDR3 is 14 residues long. CDR3 bases: TGTGCCAGCAGCCCCGGCCGGCACTATTCACCCCTCCACTTT. This translates into CASSPGRHYSPLHF.

CDR3 nucleotide sequence: TGTGCCAGCGGTCCTGACAGGACCCGTTATAGCAATCAGCCCCAGCATTTT. Translation: CASGPDRTRYSNQPQHF. This chain joins TRBV27 and TRBJ1-5, with a weak D call TRBD1 (6 bases). Germline CDR1 and CDR2: MNHEY and SMNVEV (reference sequence). Trimming pared 8 bases from V and 0 bases from J, leaving 20 bases between. The CDR3 is made up of 17 amino acids.

This clone has just a few counts. Other DNA sequences of this sample code for an identical CDR3. The gene calls are TRBV20-1 and TRBJ1-1, with D hard to call. This CDR3 region has 8 residues. V was shortened by 7 bases and J by 8 bases, with 5 bases between the two germline ends. CDR1 is DFQATT and CDR2 is SNEGSKA in the germline V gene (reference sequence). The CDR3, as DNA: TGCAGTGTATCCGAAGCTTTCTTT. It is translated as CSVSEAFF.

This clone has only one observation. The chain's CDR3 is CASSPGQSVGTIYF. The CDR3 coding sequence is TGTGCCAGCTCACCGGGACAGAGCGTCGGGACCATATATTTT. The rearrangement uses TRBV18 and TRBJ1-3; 7 bases agree with TRBD1. CDR1 is KGHSH and CDR2 is LQKENI in the germline V gene. The CDR3 consists of 14 residues. Germline trimming cut 3 bases from V and 10 bases from J; bases unmatched to any gene: 9.

This clone was picked up a small number of times. The same CDR3 arises from other DNA sequences in this sample as well. As DNA, the CDR3 is TGTGCCTGGTCGGCGGATTATAATTCACCCCTCCACTTT. Protein product: CAWSADYNSPLHF. This chain connects TRBV30 to TRBJ1-6; D gene uncertain. This CDR3 is built from 13 residues. Trimming pared 5 bases from V and 4 bases from J, leaving 9 bases between. CDR1 GTSNPN and CDR2 SVGIG come from the germline V gene (reference sequence).

The rearrangement joins TRBV30 to TRBJ2-6; D remains unclear. V was trimmed by 1 base and J by 2 bases, leaving 9 bases between them. Germline CDR1 reads GTSNPN; CDR2 reads SVGIG (reference sequence). The CDR3 spans 15 residues. The CDR3 spells CAWSGKGAGANVLTF. The CDR3 nucleotides are TGTGCCTGGAGTGGAAAGGGTGCTGGGGCCAACGTCCTGACTTTC.

With regard to this clone: Other DNA sequences in the sample encode the same CDR3. This rearrangement joins TRBV20-1 to TRBJ2-1; no firm D call. The CDR3 has 11 amino acids. The germline CDR1 and CDR2 sequences are DFQATT and SNEGSKA (reference sequence). V lost 1 base and J lost 5, with 3 bases in between. CDR3 bases: TGCAGTGCTAGAGGCGACAATGAGCAGTTCTTC. As protein: CSARGDNEQFF.

V and J are TRBV7-2 and TRBJ2-1; TRBD1 agrees at 9 bases. V lost 4 bases to trimming and J lost 7 bases; unmatched junction nucleotides: 8. Germline CDR1 is SGHTA and CDR2 is FQGNSA. CDR3 length: 15 residues. The CDR3 bases are TGTGCCAGCAGCTCCCAGGGGACAGGGAAAAATGAGCAGTTCTTC. This translates into CASSSQGTGKNEQFF.

This clone was seen a few times. This same CDR3 is encoded by further DNA sequences in the sample. This sequence joins TRBV12-5 and TRBJ1-2; D perhaps matches TRBD1 (5 bases). V was trimmed by 1 base and J by 0 bases, leaving 9 bases between them. Germline V lookup: CDR1 LGHNT, CDR2 FRNRAP. This CDR3 region has 15 residues. CDR3 protein: CASGLAQGANYGYTF. The CDR3 DNA follows: TGTGCTAGTGGTTTGGCCCAGGGCGCTAACTATGGCTACACCTTC.

The chain has TRBV10-3 and TRBJ2-5; no clear D gene. V was shortened by 4 bases and J by 2 bases, with 5 bases between the two germline ends. Per germline, CDR1 ENHRY and CDR2 SYGVKD. This CDR3 has 12 residues. The CDR3 DNA follows: TGTGCCATCAGTGGACGGCAAGAGACCCAGTACTTC. Its protein product is CAISGRQETQYF.

The chain uses TRBV11-2 and TRBJ2-3; 8 bases map to TRBD2. With 6 bases clipped from V and 6 bases from J, the junction kept 11 bases outside the gene matches. CDR1 SGHAT and CDR2 FQNNGV come from the germline V gene. CDR3 length: 15 amino acids. In nucleotides, the CDR3 is TGTGCCAGCAGTCCCGGGACTAGGGGGACGGATACGCAGTATTTT. As protein: CASSPGTRGTDTQYF.

On this clone: Different DNA sequences within this sample yield the same CDR3. The chain combines TRBV5-1 with TRBJ2-3; 9 positions match TRBD2. This CDR3 has 16 residues. The V gene end was trimmed by 0 bases and the J gene end by 3 bases; junction bases not matched to a gene: 5. Per the germline V gene, CDR1 is SGHRS and CDR2 is YFSETQ. The CDR3 protein is CASSLAGAGGTDTQYF. CDR3 DNA sequence: TGCGCCAGCAGCTTGGCGGGAGCGGGAGGTACAGATACGCAGTATTTT.

The CDR3 coding sequence is TGTGCCAGCAGGGATACAGGGAGGAAGACAGATACGCAGTATTTT. It encodes CASRDTGRKTDTQYF. This chain links TRBV6-1 with TRBJ2-3, with D perhaps TRBD1 or TRBD2 (6 bases each). Germline CDR1 reads MNHNS; CDR2 reads SASEGT. Trimming cost V 6 bases and J 3 bases, with 16 bases left between them. The CDR3 has 15 residues.

This rearrangement joins TRBV18 to TRBJ2-7; no clear D gene. V lost 1 base, J lost 3 bases, and 10 bases lay in between. Germline lookup yields CDR1 KGHSH and CDR2 LQKENI. The CDR3 is made up of 14 amino acids. The CDR3 DNA follows: TGTGCCAGCTCACCACAAGGACGGAGCTACGAGCAGTACTTC. Translated, it gives CASSPQGRSYEQYF.

This chain connects TRBV6-1 to TRBJ2-7, with 8 bases matching TRBD1. Trimming cost V 4 bases and J 6 bases; bases outside gene matches: 11. This CDR3 has 15 amino acids. CDR1 is MNHNS and CDR2 is SASEGT in the germline V gene. CDR3 in amino acids: CASSGQGQALGEQYF. The CDR3, as DNA: TGTGCCAGCAGTGGCCAGGGACAGGCCCTCGGCGAGCAGTACTTC.

The count of this clone is one. J is TRBJ2-2 and V is TRBV5-5; tentative D call: TRBD1 (7 bases). Per germline, CDR1 SGHKS and CDR2 YYEKEE (reference sequence). Trimming pared 0 bases from V and 4 bases from J, leaving 16 bases between. This CDR3 region has 17 residues. The CDR3 loop is CASSLARGTAGTGELFF. Written as DNA, the CDR3 is TGTGCCAGCAGCTTGGCCCGCGGGACAGCGGGCACCGGGGAGCTGTTTTTT.

The chain carries TRBV6-1 and TRBJ2-1; D not certain. There are 13 residues in the CDR3. Deletions cut 6 bases from V and 7 bases from J, with 13 bases between. Per the germline V gene, CDR1 is MNHNS and CDR2 is SASEGT. CDR3 coding DNA: TGTGCCAGCAGGGCCAGACCCGTGAATGAGCAGTTCTTC. It encodes CASRARPVNEQFF.

CDR3 amino acids: CASRVGAGASQETQYF. The CDR3, as DNA: TGCGCCAGCAGAGTAGGAGCGGGGGCCTCCCAAGAGACCCAGTACTTC. This chain joins TRBV5-1 and TRBJ2-5; 8 bases match TRBD2. Germline assignment: CDR1 SGHRS and CDR2 YFSETQ. With 5 bases clipped from V and 1 base from J, the junction kept 10 bases outside the gene matches. The CDR3 sequence is 16 residues long.

The chain is built from TRBV6-5 and TRBJ1-5; weak D call: TRBD1 (5 bases). The V gene lost 6 bases and the J gene lost 5 bases, with 11 bases spanning the gap. CDR1 and CDR2 from the germline V gene are MNHEY and SVGAGI. This CDR3 spans 13 amino acids. CDR3 nucleotides: TGTGCCAGCAGCTTCGGGACGGATCAGCCCCAGCATTTT. Its translation: CASSFGTDQPQHF.

In its sample, this clone was seen once. J is TRBJ1-1 and V is TRBV9, with D hard to call. The CDR3 is 15 residues long. Germline CDR1 SGDLS, CDR2 YYNGEE. The V and J ends lost 0 bases and 0 bases respectively, with 9 bases between them. CDR3 sequence (DNA): TGTGCCAGCAGCGTAGACGAGAGTATGAACACTGAAGCTTTCTTT. Its protein is CASSVDESMNTEAFF.

V gene TRBV5-1 combines with J gene TRBJ1-6; D unresolved. CDR3 size: 16 residues. CDR1 and CDR2 (germline): SGHRS, YFSETQ. Between the trimmed V and J ends, which lost 3 bases and 7 bases, there was a span of 17 bases. The CDR3 DNA follows: TGCGCCAGCAGCTCATACGGCCGGGCGGACAATTCACCCCTCCACTTT. Its translation: CASSSYGRADNSPLHF. Using reference TRBV5-1 and TRBJ1-6 for the parts outside the CDR3, the full variable domain is KAGVTQTPRYLIKTRGQQVTLSCSPISGHRSVSWYQQTPGQGLQFLFEYFSETQRNKGNFPGRFSGRQFSNSRSEMNVSTLELGDSALYLCASSSYGRADNSPLHFGNGTRLTVT.

The chain has TRBV18 and TRBJ1-1; D uncertain. The germline V gene encodes CDR1 KGHSH and CDR2 LQKENI. With 0 bases removed from V and 4 bases from J, the gap between germline ends came to 12 bases. The CDR3 is 15 amino acids. The CDR3 coding sequence is TGTGCCAGCTCACCACCCGTCTCTCTCCGCACTGAAGCTTTCTTT. This codes for CASSPPVSLRTEAFF.

The chain carries TRBV7-6 and TRBJ2-5; D remains unclear. The CDR3 is 13 amino acids. Germline V lookup: CDR1 SGHVS, CDR2 FNYEAQ. Trimming removed 0 bases from V and 5 bases from J, with 7 bases in between. The CDR3 sequence is CASSLASFETQYF. Here the CDR3 DNA reads TGTGCCAGCAGCTTAGCCTCCTTCGAGACCCAGTACTTC.

The genes are TRBV5-6 and TRBJ2-7; D not resolved. V was shortened by 2 bases and J by 5 bases, with 14 bases between the two germline ends. In germline, CDR1 is SGHDT, CDR2 YYEEEE. This CDR3 is built from 14 residues. The CDR3, as DNA: TGTGCCAGCAGCTTAGATTTTTCTAGGGACGAGCAGTACTTC. Protein product: CASSLDFSRDEQYF. Using reference TRBV5-6 and TRBJ2-7 for the parts outside the CDR3, the full variable domain is DAGVTQSPTHLIKTRGQQVTLRCSPKSGHDTVSWYQQALGQGPQFIFQYYEEEERQRGNFPDRFSGHQFPNYSSELNVNALLLGDSALYLCASSLDFSRDEQYFGPGTRLTVT.

The chain carries TRBV7-3 and TRBJ2-5; 8 bases align to TRBD1. Trimming removed 5 bases from V and 2 bases from J; junction bases left unmatched: 7. Germline CDR1 is SGHTA and CDR2 is FQGTGA. This CDR3 is built from 15 residues. The CDR3 sequence is CASSRTGTAQETQYF. DNA for the CDR3: TGTGCCAGCAGCAGGACAGGGACCGCGCAAGAGACCCAGTACTTC.